This TCR beta chain stems from a study of human versus mouse CDR3 diversity and MHC coevolution. Method: immunoSEQ multiplex PCR; TCRdb's copy keeps in-frame clones and lacks some. Seen here are roughly 80,000 clones, over 85% observed once, and the top ten hold 1.3% to 1.5%. J was trimmed by 1 base and V by 5 bases; bases with no gene match: 6. CDR3 length: 15 amino acids. Germline CDR1 is LGHNA and CDR2 is YSLEER. Study outcomes and limitations: Clonal inequality was lowest in two of the three human donors.

In regard to this clone: The antigen is not known.

Sorting isolated naive CD4 T cells lacking CD45RO and expressing CD62L. This receptor was taken from a person aged 25 to 69 in good health. Source material: naive CD4+ T cells from blood. Regarding subset: CD45RO-negative CD62L-positive naive CD4 T cells. The chain joins TRBV4-3 to TRBJ2-7, with TRBD2 matching over 9 bases. In nucleotides, the CDR3 is TGCGCCAGCAGCAGTTTAGCGGGAGCTTCCTACGAGCAGTACTTC. This encodes CASSSLAGASYEQYF.